The T cell receptor (beta chain) described here comes from a study of identical twins. TCRdb used MiXCR to reprocess the 5' RACE reads, holding one entry per CDR3 protein. This sample yields over 550,000 distinct CDR3 sequences, of which around 7.4% are seen a single time; 1.5% to 2% belongs to the top ten. V lost 5 bases and J lost 7, with 30 bases in between. This CDR3 region has 19 residues. The germline gives CDR1 MDHEN, CDR2 SYDVKM. This clonotype was found many times. These same data were also listed under a study on yellow fever vaccine responses in identical twins.

The rearrangement joins TRBV28 to TRBJ2-4; D gene unclear. Source material: PBMCs. The sequence came from a woman between 18 and 30 years old in good health. This CDR3 reads CASSHPSGLLRPIQNIQYF. CDR3 DNA sequence: TGTGCCAGCAGTCACCCGTCCGGCCTTCTAAGACCCATACAGAACATTCAGTACTTC.